This T cell receptor (beta chain) comes out of a study of cytomegalovirus exposure and HLA in healthy donors. Across the whole study: About 80 million unique TCRs, all from HLA-typed donors, were included in an early release of the data.

Germline assignment: CDR1 MNHEY and CDR2 SMNVEV (reference sequence). The CDR3 consists of 16 residues. Germline trimming cut 2 bases from V and 2 bases from J; bases unmatched to any gene: 3. 13 Jbeta primers and 60 Vbeta primers were used for the PCR. Clones were read by immunoSEQ multiplex PCR, and TCRdb kept only the in-frame ones, dropping some. The table lists 150,000 to 200,000 clones, around 90% of them singletons. Remarks on this clone: Its target is unknown.

Findings and caveats of the study: Specificity for CMV antigens was confirmed in vitro for a few of the CMV-associated chains.

The genes are TRBV27 and TRBJ2-5; 12 bases are a match to TRBD2. The specimen was PBMCs. The receptor was derived from a woman aged 25 to 39 in good health and CMV-seronegative. For the CDR3, the DNA is TGTGCCAGCAGTTTAGGGACTAGCGGGCATCAAGAGACCCAGTACTTC. Translated: CASSLGTSGHQETQYF.